The T cell receptor (beta chain) described here comes from a study of blood T cell repertoires in COVID-19. Looking at the study overall: Samples taken during acute and convalescent COVID-19 were collected in the United States, Italy and Spain.

The CDR3 loop spans 10 amino acids. The V end lost 7 bases, the J end lost 2 bases, and 3 bases lay between the germline ends. Looked up from germline, CDR1 is SGHKS and CDR2 is YYEKEE (reference sequence). This clone has a single count. The method was immunoSEQ multiplex PCR; TCRdb's version includes in-frame clones alone and lacks a portion of them. The sample includes approximately 44,000 clones, roughly nine tenths of them seen just once. The sequence derives from a woman over 75 with acute or convalescent COVID-19. The chain uses TRBV5-5 and TRBJ2-5; D not resolved. The sample consisted of peripheral blood. CDR3 in DNA: TGTGCCAGCCGTCAAGAGACCCAGTACTTC. It is translated as CASRQETQYF.